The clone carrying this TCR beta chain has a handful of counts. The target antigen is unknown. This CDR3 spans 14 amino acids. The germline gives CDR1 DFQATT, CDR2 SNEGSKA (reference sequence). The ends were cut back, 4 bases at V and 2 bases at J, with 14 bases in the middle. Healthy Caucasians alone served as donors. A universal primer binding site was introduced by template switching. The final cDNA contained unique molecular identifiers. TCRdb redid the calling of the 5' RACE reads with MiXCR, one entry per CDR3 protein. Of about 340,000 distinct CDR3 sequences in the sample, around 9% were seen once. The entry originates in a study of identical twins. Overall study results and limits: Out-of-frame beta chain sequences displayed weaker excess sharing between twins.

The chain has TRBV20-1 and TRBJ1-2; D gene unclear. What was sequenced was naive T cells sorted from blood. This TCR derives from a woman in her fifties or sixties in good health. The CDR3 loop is CSANFWTKNYGYTF. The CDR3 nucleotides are TGCAGTGCTAATTTCTGGACTAAGAACTATGGCTACACCTTC.